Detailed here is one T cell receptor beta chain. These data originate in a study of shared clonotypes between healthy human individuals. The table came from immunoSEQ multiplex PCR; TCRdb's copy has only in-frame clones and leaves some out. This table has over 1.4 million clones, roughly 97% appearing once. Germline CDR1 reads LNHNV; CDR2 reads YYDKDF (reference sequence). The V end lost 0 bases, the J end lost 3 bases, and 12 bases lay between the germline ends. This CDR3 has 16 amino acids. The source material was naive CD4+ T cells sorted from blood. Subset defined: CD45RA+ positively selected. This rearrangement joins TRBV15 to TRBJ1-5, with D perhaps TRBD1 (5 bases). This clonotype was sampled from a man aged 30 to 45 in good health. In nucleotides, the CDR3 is TGTGCCACCAGCAGAGAAAATCGACAGTTCAATCAGCCCCAGCATTTT. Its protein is CATSRENRQFNQPQHF.